The 14 T cell receptor beta chains reported below all come from one sample, sequenced in a study of response to subunit inactivated influenza vaccine. TCRdb reprocessed the RT-PCR reads with MiXCR, giving one entry per CDR3 protein. The table shows 450,000 to 700,000 distinct CDR3 sequences, with 14% occurring only once. Sample: PBMCs from blood, taken roughly 13 days after vaccination. The receptors derive from a man aged 45-60 years who received an inactivated influenza vaccine.

This clonotype occurred many times. This chain uses TRBV29-1 with TRBJ2-1; 9 positions agree with TRBD2. Trimming took 1 base from V and 7 from J; bases not matched to a gene: 8. The germline CDR1 and CDR2 sequences are SQVTM and ANQGSEA. CDR3 length equals 15 residues. CDR3: CSVEAAGGPWNEQFF. The CDR3 DNA reads as TGCAGCGTTGAAGCGGCGGGAGGGCCCTGGAATGAGCAGTTCTTC.

This clonotype appeared a few times. The chain links TRBV7-2 to TRBJ2-5; 7 bases are shared with TRBD2. Germline V gene lookup returns CDR1 SGHTA and CDR2 FQGNSA. V shed 2 bases and J 6 bases; nucleotides not matched to a gene: 3. This CDR3 has 13 residues. CDR3 nucleotides: TGTGCCAGCAGCTTAAGCGGGGCGAAGACCCAGTACTTC. The encoded protein is CASSLSGAKTQYF.

This clonotype was counted only a few times. The rearrangement links TRBV29-1 to TRBJ2-3; possibly TRBD2 for D (5 bases). The CDR3 sequence is 14 residues long. Germline loops: CDR1 SQVTM, CDR2 ANQGSEA. Trimming shortened V by 3 bases and J by 0 bases, and 10 bases separated the two germline ends. CDR3 coding DNA: TGCAGCGTTGATGATAGGAGGAGCACAGATACGCAGTATTTT. Translation gives CSVDDRRSTDTQYF.

This sequence joins TRBV6-2 or TRBV6-3 and TRBJ2-7, with 12 bases that match TRBD2. Germline-derived CDR1 and CDR2 are MNHEY and SVGEGT. Trimming took 6 bases from V and 5 from J; bases not matched to a gene: 5. The length of the CDR3 is 14 residues. Here the CDR3 reads CASRTSGSSHEQYF. CDR3 in DNA: TGTGCCAGCAGGACTAGCGGGAGTTCCCACGAGCAGTACTTC.

J is TRBJ1-4 and V is TRBV5-1, with TRBD1 matching over 7 bases. From germline, CDR1 is SGHRS and CDR2 YFSETQ. The CDR3 is 16 residues long. Losses at the gene ends were 4 bases for V and 3 bases for J; bases not matched to a gene: 9. DNA of the CDR3: TGCGCCAGCAGCACCGACAGGGTTGGAGCTAATGAAAAACTGTTTTTT. Encoded protein: CASSTDRVGANEKLFF. The full variable domain, rest sourced from reference TRBV5-1 and TRBJ1-4, is KAGVTQTPRYLIKTRGQQVTLSCSPISGHRSVSWYQQTPGQGLQFLFEYFSETQRNKGNFPGRFSGRQFSNSRSEMNVSTLELGDSALYLCASSTDRVGANEKLFFGSGTQLSVL.

This rearrangement joins TRBV3-1 to TRBJ1-2, with TRBD1 as a possible D gene (5 bases). CDR3 length equals 13 residues. V lost 1 base and J 4 bases, leaving 7 bases between the germline ends. Germline-derived CDR1 and CDR2 are LGHDT and YNNKEL (reference sequence). The CDR3 sequence: CASSQAGPYGYTF. CDR3 DNA: TGTGCCAGCAGCCAAGCGGGGCCCTATGGCTACACCTTC.

The V gene is TRBV5-1, the J gene TRBJ2-3; tentatively, D is TRBD1 (5 bases). V shed 1 base and J shed 1 base, with 13 bases lying between them. The CDR3 covers 16 residues. The germline gives CDR1 SGHRS, CDR2 YFSETQ. CDR3 in DNA: TGCGCCAGCAGCTTGAGGGGTGCCTCCGGCACAGATACGCAGTATTTT. Translated: CASSLRGASGTDTQYF.

This clonotype was detected only a few times. The chain has TRBV4-3 and TRBJ2-6; D might be TRBD1 or TRBD2, each matching 5 bases. Germline V gene sequence: CDR1 LGHNA, CDR2 YSLEER. The germline V and J ends were trimmed by 4 bases and 0 bases, with 10 bases remaining between them. This CDR3 has 16 residues. DNA for the CDR3: TGCGCCAGCAGCCGGGCAGGGACCTCTGGGGCCAACGTCCTGACTTTC. It encodes CASSRAGTSGANVLTF.

The sample holds a few counts of this clonotype. The chain combines TRBV14 with TRBJ1-1, with 10 bases aligning to TRBD1. CDR1 is SGHDN, CDR2 FVKESK, per germline. With V trimmed by 0 bases and J by 6 bases, 7 bases remained unmatched. The CDR3 has 16 amino acids. The CDR3 DNA reads as TGTGCCAGCAGCCAAGAACCGGGACAGGGGATCGCTGAAGCTTTCTTT. Protein sequence: CASSQEPGQGIAEAFF.

The table lists this clonotype with many counts. The chain recombines TRBV6-1 with TRBJ2-2, with 10 bases fitting TRBD1. The CDR3 is made up of 15 amino acids. V trimming: 7 bases; J trimming: 7 bases; junction bases outside the gene matches: 9. Germline assignment: CDR1 MNHNS and CDR2 SASEGT. For the CDR3, the DNA is TGTGCCAGCACCATAGGACAGGGGGGCATCGGGGAGCTGTTTTTT. This encodes CASTIGQGGIGELFF.

This chain links TRBV12-3 or TRBV12-4 with TRBJ2-2, with 9 bases that match TRBD1. The ends lost 5 bases at V and 0 bases at J; junction bases unmatched: 7. CDR3 length: 17 residues. In nucleotides, the CDR3 is TGTGCCAGCAGTGAACAGGGGGCGGAGGCGAACACCGGGGAGCTGTTTTTT. This translates into CASSEQGAEANTGELFF.

This clonotype was observed a few times. J is TRBJ2-5 and V is TRBV18; D is unresolved. The CDR3 runs 13 residues. The V end lost 6 bases, the J end lost 2 bases, and 10 bases lay between the germline ends. Germline assignment: CDR1 KGHSH and CDR2 LQKENI. The CDR3 DNA sequence: TGTGCCAGCTCCCGAGATCAGCAAGAGACCCAGTACTTC. Encoded protein: CASSRDQQETQYF.

The rearrangement joins TRBV24-1 to TRBJ2-1; no clear D. The CDR3 extends over 11 amino acids. The V and J ends lost 10 bases and 7 bases respectively, with 10 bases between them. Per the germline V gene, CDR1 is KGHDR and CDR2 is SFDVKD. The CDR3 protein is CATSKMNEQFF. In DNA, the CDR3 is TGTGCCACTAGTAAGATGAATGAGCAGTTCTTC.

This clonotype was seen more than once but under ten times. This chain uses TRBV6-1 with TRBJ1-4, with D perhaps TRBD1 (5 bases). V was cut by 6 bases and J by 5 bases, with 16 bases left in between. The CDR3 extends over 15 amino acids. The V gene's germline CDR1 is MNHNS and CDR2 SASEGT. The CDR3 loop reads CASRNPRDPNEKLFF. CDR3 nucleotides: TGTGCCAGCAGAAATCCAAGGGACCCAAATGAAAAACTGTTTTTT.